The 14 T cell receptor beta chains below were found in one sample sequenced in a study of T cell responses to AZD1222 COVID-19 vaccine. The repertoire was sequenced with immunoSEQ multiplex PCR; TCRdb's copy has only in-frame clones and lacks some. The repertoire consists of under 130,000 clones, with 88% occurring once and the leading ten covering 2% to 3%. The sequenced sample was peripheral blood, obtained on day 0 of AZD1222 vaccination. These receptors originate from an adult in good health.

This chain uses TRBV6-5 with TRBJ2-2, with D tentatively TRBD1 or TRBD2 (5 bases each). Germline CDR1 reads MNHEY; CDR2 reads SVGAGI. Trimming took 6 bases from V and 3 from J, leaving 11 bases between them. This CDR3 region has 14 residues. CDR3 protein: CASRWGTDTGELFF. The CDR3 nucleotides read TGTGCCAGCAGGTGGGGGACGGACACCGGGGAGCTGTTTTTT.

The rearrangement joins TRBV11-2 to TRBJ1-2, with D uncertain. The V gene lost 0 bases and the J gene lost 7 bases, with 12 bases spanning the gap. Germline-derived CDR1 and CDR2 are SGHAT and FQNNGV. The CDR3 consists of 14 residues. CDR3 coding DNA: TGTGCCAGCAGCTTAGATTCATCGGTGCGTGGCTACACCTTC. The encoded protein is CASSLDSSVRGYTF.

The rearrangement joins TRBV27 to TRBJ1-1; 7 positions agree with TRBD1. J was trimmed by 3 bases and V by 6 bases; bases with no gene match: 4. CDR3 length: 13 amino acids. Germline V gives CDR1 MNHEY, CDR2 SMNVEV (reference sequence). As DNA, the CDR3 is TGTGCCAGCAGGCAGACAGGGTACACTGAAGCTTTCTTT. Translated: CASRQTGYTEAFF.

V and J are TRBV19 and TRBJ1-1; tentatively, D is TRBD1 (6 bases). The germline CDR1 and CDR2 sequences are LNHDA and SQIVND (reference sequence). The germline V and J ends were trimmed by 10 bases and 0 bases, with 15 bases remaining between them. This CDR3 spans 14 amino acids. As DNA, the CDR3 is TGTGCCACAAGACAGGCCGCCATGAACACTGAAGCTTTCTTT. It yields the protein CATRQAAMNTEAFF.

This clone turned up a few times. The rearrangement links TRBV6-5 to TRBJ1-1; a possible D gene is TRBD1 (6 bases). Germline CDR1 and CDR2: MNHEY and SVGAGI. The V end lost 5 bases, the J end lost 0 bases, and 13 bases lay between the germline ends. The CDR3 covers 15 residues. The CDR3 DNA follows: TGTGCCAGCAGTCACTTGGGGGCCATGAACACTGAAGCTTTCTTT. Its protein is CASSHLGAMNTEAFF.

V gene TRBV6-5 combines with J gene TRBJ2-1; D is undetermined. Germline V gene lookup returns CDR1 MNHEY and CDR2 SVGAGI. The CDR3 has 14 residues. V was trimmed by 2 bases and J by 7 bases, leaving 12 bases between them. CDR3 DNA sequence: TGTGCCAGCAGTTACGGGGATGCCCTAAATGAGCAGTTCTTC. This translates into CASSYGDALNEQFF.

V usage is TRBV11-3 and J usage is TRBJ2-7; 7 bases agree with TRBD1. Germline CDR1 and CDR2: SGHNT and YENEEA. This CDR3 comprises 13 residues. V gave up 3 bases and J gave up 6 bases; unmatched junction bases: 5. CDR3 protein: CASSFSRDSEQYF. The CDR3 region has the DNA TGTGCCAGCAGCTTTTCCCGGGACAGCGAGCAGTACTTC.

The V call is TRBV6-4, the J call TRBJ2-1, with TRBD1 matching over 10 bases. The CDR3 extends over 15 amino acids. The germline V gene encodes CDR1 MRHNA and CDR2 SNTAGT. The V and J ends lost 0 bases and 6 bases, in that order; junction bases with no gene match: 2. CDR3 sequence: CASSDSGQGGNEQFF. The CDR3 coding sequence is TGTGCCAGCAGTGACTCAGGACAGGGGGGCAATGAGCAGTTCTTC.

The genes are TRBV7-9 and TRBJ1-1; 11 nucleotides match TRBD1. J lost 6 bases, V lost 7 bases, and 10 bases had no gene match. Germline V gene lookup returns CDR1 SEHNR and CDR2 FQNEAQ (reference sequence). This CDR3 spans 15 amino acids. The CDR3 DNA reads TGTGCCAGCACCGGCTCCGGGACAGGGGGGGCTGAAGCTTTCTTT. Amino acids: CASTGSGTGGAEAFF.

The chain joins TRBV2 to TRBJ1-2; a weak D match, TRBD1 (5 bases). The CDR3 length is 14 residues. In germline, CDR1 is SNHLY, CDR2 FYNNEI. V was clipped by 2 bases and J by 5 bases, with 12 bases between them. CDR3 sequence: CASSELGVEYGYTF. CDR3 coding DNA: TGTGCCAGCAGTGAATTGGGGGTAGAGTATGGCTACACCTTC.

Here the CDR3 DNA reads TGTGCCAGCAGTCCTCTACCCTCTGGAAACACCATATATTTT. The encoded protein is CASSPLPSGNTIYF. The J gene is TRBJ1-3, the V gene TRBV2; unclear D gene. The CDR3 is 14 amino acids. In germline, CDR1 is SNHLY, CDR2 FYNNEI. V lost 5 bases to trimming and J lost 0 bases, with 8 bases between them.

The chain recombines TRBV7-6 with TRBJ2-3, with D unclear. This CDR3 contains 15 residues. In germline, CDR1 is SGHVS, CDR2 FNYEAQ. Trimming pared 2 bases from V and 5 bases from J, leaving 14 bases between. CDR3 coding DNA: TGTGCCAGCAGCTTATCGGCTACCGGTCAAGATACGCAGTATTTT. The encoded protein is CASSLSATGQDTQYF.

The CDR3 loop is CASSPQTGTRLHEQYF. The CDR3 region has the DNA TGTGCCAGCAGCCCGCAAACCGGGACTAGGTTACACGAGCAGTACTTC. The gene calls are TRBV11-2 and TRBJ2-7; 8 positions match TRBD2. The length of the CDR3 is 16 residues. CDR1 is SGHAT, CDR2 FQNNGV, per germline. V was clipped by 5 bases and J by 5 bases; unmatched bases: 14. Full variable domain (remainder filled in from reference TRBV11-2 and TRBJ2-7): EAGVAQSPRYKIIEKRQSVAFWCNPISGHATLYWYQQILGQGPKLLIQFQNNGVVDDSQLPKDRFSAERLKGVDSTLKIQPAKLEDSAVYLCASSPQTGTRLHEQYFGPGTRLTVT.

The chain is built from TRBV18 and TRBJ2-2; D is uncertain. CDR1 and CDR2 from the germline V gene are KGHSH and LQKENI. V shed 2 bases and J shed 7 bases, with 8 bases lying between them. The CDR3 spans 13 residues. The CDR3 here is CASSPALDGELFF. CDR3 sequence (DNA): TGTGCCAGCTCACCAGCCCTAGACGGGGAGCTGTTTTTT.